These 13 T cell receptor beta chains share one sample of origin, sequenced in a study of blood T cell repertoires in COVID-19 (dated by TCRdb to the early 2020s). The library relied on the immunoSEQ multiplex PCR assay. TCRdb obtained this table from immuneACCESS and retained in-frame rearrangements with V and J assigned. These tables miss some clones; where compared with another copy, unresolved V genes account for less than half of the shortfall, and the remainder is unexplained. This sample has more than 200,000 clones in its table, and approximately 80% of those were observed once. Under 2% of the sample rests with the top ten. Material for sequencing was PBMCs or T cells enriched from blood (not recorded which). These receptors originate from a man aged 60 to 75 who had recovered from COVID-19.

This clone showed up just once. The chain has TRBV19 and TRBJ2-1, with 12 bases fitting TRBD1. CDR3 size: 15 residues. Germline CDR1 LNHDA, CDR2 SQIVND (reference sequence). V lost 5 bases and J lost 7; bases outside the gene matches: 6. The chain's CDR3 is CASSWDRGQGNEQFF. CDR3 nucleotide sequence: TGTGCCAGTAGTTGGGACAGGGGGCAGGGGAATGAGCAGTTCTTC. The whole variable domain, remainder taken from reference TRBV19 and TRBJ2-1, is DGGITQSPKYLFRKEGQNVTLSCEQNLNHDAMYWYRQDPGQGLRLIYYSQIVNDFQKGDIAEGYSVSREKKESFPLTVTSAQKNPTAFYLCASSWDRGQGNEQFFGPGTRLTVL.

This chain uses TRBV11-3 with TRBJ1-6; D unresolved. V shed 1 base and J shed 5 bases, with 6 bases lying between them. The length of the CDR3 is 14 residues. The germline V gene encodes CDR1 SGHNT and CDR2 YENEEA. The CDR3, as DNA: TGTGCCAGCAGCTTAGTGTCAGATAATTCACCCCTCCACTTT. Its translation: CASSLVSDNSPLHF.

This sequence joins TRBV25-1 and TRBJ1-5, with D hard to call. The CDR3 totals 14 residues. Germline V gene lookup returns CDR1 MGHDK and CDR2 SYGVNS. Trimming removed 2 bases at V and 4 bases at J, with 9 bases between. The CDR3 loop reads CASSELAANQPQHF. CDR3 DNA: TGTGCCAGCAGTGAACTGGCAGCGAATCAGCCCCAGCATTTT. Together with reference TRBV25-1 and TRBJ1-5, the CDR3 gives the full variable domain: EADIYQTPRYLVIGTGKKITLECSQTMGHDKMYWYQQDPGMELHLIHYSYGVNSTEKGDLSSESTVSRIRTEHFPLTLESARPSHTSQYLCASSELAANQPQHFGDGTRLSIL.

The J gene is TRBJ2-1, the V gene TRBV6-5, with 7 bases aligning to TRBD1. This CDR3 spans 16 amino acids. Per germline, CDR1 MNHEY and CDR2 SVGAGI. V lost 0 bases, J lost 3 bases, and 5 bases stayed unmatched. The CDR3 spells CASSYSMTGLYNEQFF. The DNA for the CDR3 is TGTGCCAGCAGTTACTCGATGACAGGGCTCTACAATGAGCAGTTCTTC.

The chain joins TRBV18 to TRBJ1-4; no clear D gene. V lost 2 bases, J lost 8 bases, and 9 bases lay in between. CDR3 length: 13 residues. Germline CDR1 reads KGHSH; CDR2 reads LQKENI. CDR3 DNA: TGTGCCAGCTCACCAATGGCAGGCGAAAAACTGTTTTTT. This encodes CASSPMAGEKLFF.

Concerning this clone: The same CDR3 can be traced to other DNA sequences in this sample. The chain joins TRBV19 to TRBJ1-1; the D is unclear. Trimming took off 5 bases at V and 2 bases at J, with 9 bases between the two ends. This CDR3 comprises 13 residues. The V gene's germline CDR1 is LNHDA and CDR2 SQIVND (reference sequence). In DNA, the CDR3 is TGTGCCAGTAGTGGGCAGTTAAACACTGAAGCTTTCTTT. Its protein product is CASSGQLNTEAFF.

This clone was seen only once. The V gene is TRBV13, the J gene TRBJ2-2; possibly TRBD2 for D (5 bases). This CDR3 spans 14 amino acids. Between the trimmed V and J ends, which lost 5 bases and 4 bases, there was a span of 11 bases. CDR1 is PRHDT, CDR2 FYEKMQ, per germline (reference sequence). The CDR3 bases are TGTGCCAGCAGCCCGAGGGCGAGCACCGGGGAGCTGTTTTTT. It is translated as CASSPRASTGELFF.

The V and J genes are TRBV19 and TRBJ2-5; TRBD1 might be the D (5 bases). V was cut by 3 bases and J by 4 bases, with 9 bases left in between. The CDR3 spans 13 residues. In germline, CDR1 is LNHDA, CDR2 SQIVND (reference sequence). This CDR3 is CASSISGPETQYF. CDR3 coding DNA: TGTGCCAGTAGTATTTCAGGGCCAGAGACCCAGTACTTC.

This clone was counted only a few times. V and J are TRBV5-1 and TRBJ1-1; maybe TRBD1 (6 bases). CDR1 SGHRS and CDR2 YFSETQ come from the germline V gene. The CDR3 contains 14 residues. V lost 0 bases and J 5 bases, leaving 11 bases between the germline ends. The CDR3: CASSLVGQGTEAFF. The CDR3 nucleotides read TGCGCCAGCAGCTTGGTGGGTCAGGGGACTGAAGCTTTCTTT.

Here the CDR3 DNA reads TGTGCCAGTAGTGAGGGAATAAACACCGGGGAGCTGTTTTTT. This sequence encodes CASSEGINTGELFF. The rearrangement joins TRBV19 to TRBJ2-2; D is perhaps TRBD2 (5 bases). V was pared by 5 bases and J by 2 bases, with 9 bases between. Germline V gene lookup returns CDR1 LNHDA and CDR2 SQIVND (reference sequence). CDR3 length: 14 residues.

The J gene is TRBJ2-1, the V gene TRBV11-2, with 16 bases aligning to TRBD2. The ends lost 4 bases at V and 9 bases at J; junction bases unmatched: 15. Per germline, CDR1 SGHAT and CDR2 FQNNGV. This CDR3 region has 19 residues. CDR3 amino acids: CASSYPGLAGGPRPGEQFF. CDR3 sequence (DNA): TGTGCCAGCAGCTACCCGGGACTAGCGGGGGGGCCGAGGCCAGGTGAGCAGTTCTTC.

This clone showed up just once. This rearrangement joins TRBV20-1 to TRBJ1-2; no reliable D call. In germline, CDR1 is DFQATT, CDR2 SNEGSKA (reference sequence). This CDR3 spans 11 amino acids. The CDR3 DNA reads TGCAGATGCGGTAGTAACTATGGCTACACCTTC. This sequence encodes CRCGSNYGYTF.

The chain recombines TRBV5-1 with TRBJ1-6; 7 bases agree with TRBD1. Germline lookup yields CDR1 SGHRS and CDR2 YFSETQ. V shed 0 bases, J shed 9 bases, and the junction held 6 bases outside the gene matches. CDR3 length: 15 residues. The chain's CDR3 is CASSLGGGDRSPLHF. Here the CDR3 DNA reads TGCGCCAGCAGCTTGGGAGGGGGCGATCGTTCACCCCTCCACTTT.